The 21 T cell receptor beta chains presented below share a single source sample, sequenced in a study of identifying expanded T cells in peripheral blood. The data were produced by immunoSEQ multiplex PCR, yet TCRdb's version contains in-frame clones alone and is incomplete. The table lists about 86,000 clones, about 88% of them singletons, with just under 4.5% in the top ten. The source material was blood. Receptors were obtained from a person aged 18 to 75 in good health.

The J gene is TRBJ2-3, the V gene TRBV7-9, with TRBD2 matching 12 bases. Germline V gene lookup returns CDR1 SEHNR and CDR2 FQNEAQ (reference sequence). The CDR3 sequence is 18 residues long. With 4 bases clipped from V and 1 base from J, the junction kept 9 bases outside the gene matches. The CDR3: CASSSLPSGGARTDTQYF. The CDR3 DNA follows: TGTGCCAGCAGCTCCCTTCCTAGCGGGGGGGCCCGCACAGATACGCAGTATTTT. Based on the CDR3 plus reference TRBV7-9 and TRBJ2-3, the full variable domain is DTGVSQNPRHKITKRGQNVTFRCDPISEHNRLYWYRQTLGQGPEFLTYFQNEAQLEKSRLLSDRFSAERPKGSFSTLEIQRTEQGDSAMYLCASSSLPSGGARTDTQYFGPGTRLTVL.

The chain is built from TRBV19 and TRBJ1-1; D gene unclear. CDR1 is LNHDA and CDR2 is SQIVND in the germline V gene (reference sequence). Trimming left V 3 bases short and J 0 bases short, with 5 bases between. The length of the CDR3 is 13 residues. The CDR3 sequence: CASSMNLNTEAFF. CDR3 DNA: TGTGCCAGTAGTATGAACCTGAACACTGAAGCTTTCTTT.

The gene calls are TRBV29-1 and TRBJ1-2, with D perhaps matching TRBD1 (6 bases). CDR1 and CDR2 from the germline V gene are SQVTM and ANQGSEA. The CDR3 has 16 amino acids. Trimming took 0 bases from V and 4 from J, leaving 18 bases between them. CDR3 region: CSVEDIGRGGGYGYTF. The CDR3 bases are TGCAGCGTTGAAGATATCGGCAGGGGAGGGGGCTATGGCTACACCTTC.

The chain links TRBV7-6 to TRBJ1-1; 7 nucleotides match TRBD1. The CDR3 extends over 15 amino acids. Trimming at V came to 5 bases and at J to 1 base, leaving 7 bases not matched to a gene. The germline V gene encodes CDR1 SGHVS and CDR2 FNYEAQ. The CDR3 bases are TGTGCCAGCAGCCCCCGGCGACAGGGGAACACTGAAGCTTTCTTT. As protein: CASSPRRQGNTEAFF.

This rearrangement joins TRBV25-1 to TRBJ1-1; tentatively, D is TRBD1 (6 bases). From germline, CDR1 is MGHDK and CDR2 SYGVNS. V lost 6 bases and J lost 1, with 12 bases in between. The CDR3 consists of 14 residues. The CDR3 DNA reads TGTGCCAGCAGGAAGGGACACGCGAACACTGAAGCTTTCTTT. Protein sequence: CASRKGHANTEAFF.

CDR3 nucleotides: TGCGCCAGCAGCCAAGATAGCCTCTACAATGAGCAGTTCTTC. Protein sequence: CASSQDSLYNEQFF. The chain recombines TRBV4-1 with TRBJ2-1; no clear D gene. Deletions cut 0 bases from V and 3 bases from J, with 6 bases between. The germline V gene encodes CDR1 MGHRA and CDR2 YSYEKL. The length of the CDR3 is 14 residues.

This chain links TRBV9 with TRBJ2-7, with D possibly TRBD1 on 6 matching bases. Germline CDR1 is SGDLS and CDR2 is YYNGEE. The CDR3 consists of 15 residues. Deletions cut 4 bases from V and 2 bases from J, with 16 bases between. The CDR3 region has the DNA TGTGCCAGCAGCCCTCGCCTGACAGGAGCCTACGAGCAGTACTTC. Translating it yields CASSPRLTGAYEQYF.

CDR3 sequence: CATSRQKRNTEAFF. The CDR3 DNA is TGTGCCACCAGCAGACAGAAAAGGAACACTGAAGCTTTCTTT. V usage is TRBV15 and J usage is TRBJ1-1; no firm D call. V lost 2 bases and J 1 base, leaving 8 bases between the germline ends. This CDR3 is 14 amino acids long. CDR1 and CDR2 from the germline V gene are LNHNV and YYDKDF (reference sequence).

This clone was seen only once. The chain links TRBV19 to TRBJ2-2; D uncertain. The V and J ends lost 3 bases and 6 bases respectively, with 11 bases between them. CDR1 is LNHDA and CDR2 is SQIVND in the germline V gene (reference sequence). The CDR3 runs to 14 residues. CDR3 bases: TGTGCCAGTAGTATTAATGAGCAAGCCGGGGAGCTGTTTTTT. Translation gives CASSINEQAGELFF.

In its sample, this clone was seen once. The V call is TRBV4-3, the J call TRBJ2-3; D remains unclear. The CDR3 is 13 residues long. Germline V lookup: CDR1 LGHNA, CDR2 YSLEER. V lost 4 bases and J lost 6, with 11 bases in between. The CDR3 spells CASSLQDSDTQYF. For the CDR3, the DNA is TGCGCCAGCAGCCTACAAGATTCGGATACGCAGTATTTT.

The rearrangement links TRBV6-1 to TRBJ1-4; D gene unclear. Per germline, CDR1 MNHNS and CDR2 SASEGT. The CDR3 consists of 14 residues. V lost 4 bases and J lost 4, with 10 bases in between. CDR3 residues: CASSARFINEKLFF. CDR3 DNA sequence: TGTGCCAGCAGTGCTCGGTTCATTAATGAAAAACTGTTTTTT.

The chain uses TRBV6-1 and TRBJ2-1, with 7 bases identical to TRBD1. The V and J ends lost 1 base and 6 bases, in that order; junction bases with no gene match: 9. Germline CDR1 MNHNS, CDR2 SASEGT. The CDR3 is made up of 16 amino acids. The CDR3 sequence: CASSEGSTGKGNEQFF. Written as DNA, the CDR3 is TGTGCCAGCAGTGAAGGTTCGACAGGGAAGGGCAATGAGCAGTTCTTC.

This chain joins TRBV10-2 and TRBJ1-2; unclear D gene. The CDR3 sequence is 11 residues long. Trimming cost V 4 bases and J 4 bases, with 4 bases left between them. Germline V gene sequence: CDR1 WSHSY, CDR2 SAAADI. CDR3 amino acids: CASSAGYGYTF. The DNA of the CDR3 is TGCGCCAGCAGTGCGGGCTATGGCTACACCTTC.

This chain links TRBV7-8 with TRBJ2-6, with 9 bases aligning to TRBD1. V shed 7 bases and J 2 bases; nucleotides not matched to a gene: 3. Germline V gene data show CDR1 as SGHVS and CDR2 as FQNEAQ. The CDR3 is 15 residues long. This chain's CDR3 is CASKGQGAGANVLTF. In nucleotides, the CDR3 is TGTGCCAGCAAGGGACAGGGTGCTGGGGCCAACGTCCTGACTTTC.

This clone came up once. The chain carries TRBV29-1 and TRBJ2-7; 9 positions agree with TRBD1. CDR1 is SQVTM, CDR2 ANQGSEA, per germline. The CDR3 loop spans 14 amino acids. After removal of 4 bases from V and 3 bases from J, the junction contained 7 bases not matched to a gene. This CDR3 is CSVAGRQGVYEQYF. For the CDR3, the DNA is TGCAGCGTTGCGGGACGACAGGGGGTCTACGAGCAGTACTTC.

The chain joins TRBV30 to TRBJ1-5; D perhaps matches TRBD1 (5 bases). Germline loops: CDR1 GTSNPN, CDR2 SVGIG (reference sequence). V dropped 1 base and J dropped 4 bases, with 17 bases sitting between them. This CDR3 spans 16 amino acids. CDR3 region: CAWSAPPGTPNQPQHF. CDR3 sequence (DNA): TGTGCCTGGAGTGCTCCCCCAGGGACCCCAAATCAGCCCCAGCATTTT.

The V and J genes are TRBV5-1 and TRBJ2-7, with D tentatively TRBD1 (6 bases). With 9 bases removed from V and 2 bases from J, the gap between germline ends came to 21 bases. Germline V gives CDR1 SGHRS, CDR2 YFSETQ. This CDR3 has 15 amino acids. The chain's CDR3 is CAIPLADSRTYEQYF. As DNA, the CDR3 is TGCGCCATTCCCCTCGCGGACAGTCGGACCTACGAGCAGTACTTC.

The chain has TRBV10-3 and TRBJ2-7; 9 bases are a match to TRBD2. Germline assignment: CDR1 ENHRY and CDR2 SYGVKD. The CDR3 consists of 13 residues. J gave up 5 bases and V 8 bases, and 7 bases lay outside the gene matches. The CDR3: CAIALAGFHEQYF. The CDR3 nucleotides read TGTGCCATCGCGCTAGCGGGGTTTCACGAGCAGTACTTC.

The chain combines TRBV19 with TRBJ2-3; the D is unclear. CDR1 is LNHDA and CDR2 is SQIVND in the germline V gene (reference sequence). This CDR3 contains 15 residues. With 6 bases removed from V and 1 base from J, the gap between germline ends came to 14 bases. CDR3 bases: TGTGCCAGTAGAGTGGATTCTCGGGGCACAGATACGCAGTATTTT. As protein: CASRVDSRGTDTQYF.

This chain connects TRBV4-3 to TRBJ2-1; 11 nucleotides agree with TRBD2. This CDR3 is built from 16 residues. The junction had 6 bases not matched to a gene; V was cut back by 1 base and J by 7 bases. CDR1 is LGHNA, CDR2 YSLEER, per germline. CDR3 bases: TGCGCCAGCAGCCAAGTTAGCGGGGGGGCCAGAAATGAGCAGTTCTTC. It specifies CASSQVSGGARNEQFF.

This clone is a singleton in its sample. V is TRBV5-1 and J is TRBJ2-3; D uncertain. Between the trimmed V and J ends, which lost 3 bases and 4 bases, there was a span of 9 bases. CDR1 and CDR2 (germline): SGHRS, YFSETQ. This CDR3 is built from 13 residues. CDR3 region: CASSSISPDTQYF. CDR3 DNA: TGCGCCAGCAGCTCCATATCCCCAGATACGCAGTATTTT. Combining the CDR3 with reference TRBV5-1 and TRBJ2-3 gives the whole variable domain KAGVTQTPRYLIKTRGQQVTLSCSPISGHRSVSWYQQTPGQGLQFLFEYFSETQRNKGNFPGRFSGRQFSNSRSEMNVSTLELGDSALYLCASSSISPDTQYFGPGTRLTVL.